The next 16 T cell receptor beta chains were all read from a single sample in a study of cytomegalovirus exposure and HLA in healthy donors (dated by TCRdb to about 2017). Libraries came from the immunoSEQ multiplex PCR assay. The multiplex PCR relied on a mix of 60 forward primers for TCR Vbeta segments and 13 reverse primers for TCR Jbeta segments. TCRdb re-hosts the immuneACCESS table, in-frame sequences only. Its copies lack some clones; in the studies checked, an unresolved V gene accounts for under half of them, and the cause for the rest is not known. This sample has over 110,000 clones in its table, and approximately 80% of those were observed once. Just over 4.5% of the sample is in the top ten clones. Input material: PBMCs. All receptors derive from a man aged 35 to 55 in good health and CMV-seronegative.

The genes are TRBV28 and TRBJ2-5; 8 positions match TRBD2. The better agreement between TRBJ2-7 and the DNA end casts doubt on the J call. CDR1 MDHEN and CDR2 SYDVKM come from the germline V gene. The CDR3 sequence is 14 residues long. In nucleotides, the CDR3 is TGTGCCAGCAGCGGACTAGCCCTTTCCTACGAGCAGTACTTC. This encodes CASSGLALSYEQYF.

This chain links TRBV29-1 with TRBJ2-1; possibly TRBD2 for D (5 bases). CDR1 SQVTM and CDR2 ANQGSEA come from the germline V gene. The CDR3 has 11 amino acids. V lost 3 bases and J lost 7, with 7 bases in between. CDR3 amino acids: CSVEERNEQFF. For the CDR3, the DNA is TGCAGCGTTGAGGAGCGGAATGAGCAGTTCTTC.

The V gene is TRBV19, the J gene TRBJ1-5, with a weak D call TRBD1 (5 bases). The CDR3 spans 16 residues. The V and J ends lost 5 bases and 0 bases respectively, with 14 bases between them. In germline, CDR1 is LNHDA, CDR2 SQIVND (reference sequence). The DNA of the CDR3 is TGTGCCAGTAGTCGAAGACAGCCCAATAGCAATCAGCCCCAGCATTTT. Its translation: CASSRRQPNSNQPQHF.

This rearrangement joins TRBV7-8 to TRBJ1-2; D uncertain. This CDR3 comprises 13 residues. Germline lookup yields CDR1 SGHVS and CDR2 FQNEAQ. V was trimmed by 5 bases and J by 8 bases, leaving 15 bases between them. This chain's CDR3 is CASSLDPSRGYTF. CDR3 sequence (DNA): TGTGCCAGCAGCCTCGACCCCTCGCGGGGCTACACCTTC.

For this clone: Likely a read error: the CDR3 ends without its conserved phenylalanine or tryptophan. It is unclear where the CDR3 begins or ends on the DNA, so no DNA is shown, and the CDR3 is as TCRdb lists it. This chain joins TRBV6-9 and TRBJ1-2; whether TRBD1, the table's D call, matches the DNA was not checked. The germline V gene has CDR1 MNHGY and CDR2 SVAAGI. Counting both end residues, the CDR3 totals 13 amino acids. CDR3 protein: CASSYYRTGRPVR.

V and J are TRBV29-1 and TRBJ1-2; D is unresolved. The V end was cut by 6 bases, the J end by 9 bases, with 17 bases between. The CDR3 is 12 residues long. From germline, CDR1 is SQVTM and CDR2 ANQGSEA. CDR3: CSVAGSQNSYTF. For the CDR3, the DNA is TGCAGCGTGGCCGGGTCTCAAAATAGCTACACCTTC.

The V and J genes are TRBV6-6 and TRBJ2-2; 8 bases line up with TRBD1. In germline, CDR1 is MNHNY, CDR2 SVGAGI (reference sequence). The CDR3 consists of 16 residues. J lost 2 bases, V lost 6 bases, and 8 bases had no gene match. CDR3 sequence: CASRTGQGVNTGELFF. The DNA of the CDR3 is TGTGCCAGCAGGACAGGACAGGGCGTTAACACCGGGGAGCTGTTTTTT.

The gene calls are TRBV5-1 and TRBJ1-6; D is unclear. CDR3 size: 15 residues. Germline V CDR1 and CDR2: SGHRS, YFSETQ. The V and J ends lost 1 base and 6 bases respectively, with 11 bases between them. The CDR3: CASSLQDFRNSPLHF. The DNA of the CDR3 is TGCGCCAGCAGCTTGCAGGACTTTCGTAATTCACCCCTCCACTTT. Based on the CDR3 plus reference TRBV5-1 and TRBJ1-6, the full variable domain is KAGVTQTPRYLIKTRGQQVTLSCSPISGHRSVSWYQQTPGQGLQFLFEYFSETQRNKGNFPGRFSGRQFSNSRSEMNVSTLELGDSALYLCASSLQDFRNSPLHFGNGTRLTVT.

The rearrangement links TRBV2 to TRBJ1-5, with 7 bases aligning to TRBD1. Germline trimming cut 0 bases from V and 6 bases from J; bases unmatched to any gene: 5. Germline V gene lookup returns CDR1 SNHLY and CDR2 FYNNEI. The length of the CDR3 is 15 residues. The CDR3 sequence: CASSEAQGVVQPQHF. Here the CDR3 DNA reads TGTGCCAGCAGTGAAGCCCAGGGGGTGGTTCAGCCCCAGCATTTT.

The rearrangement links TRBV4-1 to TRBJ1-1; D gene unclear. The V end lost 0 bases, the J end lost 1 base, and 9 bases lay between the germline ends. The CDR3 sequence is 15 residues long. CDR1 and CDR2 (germline): MGHRA, YSYEKL. The CDR3 sequence: CASSQEPGSNTEAFF. The CDR3, as DNA: TGCGCCAGCAGCCAAGAGCCCGGGTCGAACACTGAAGCTTTCTTT.

This clone was counted once. V usage is TRBV7-9 and J usage is TRBJ2-1, with D perhaps matching TRBD2 (5 bases). Germline V gene data show CDR1 as SEHNR and CDR2 as FQNEAQ (reference sequence). The ends were cut back, 4 bases at V and 0 bases at J, with 10 bases in the middle. This CDR3 has 15 residues. Here the CDR3 DNA reads TGTGCCAGCAGCTACCCTCGGGGCTCCTACAATGAGCAGTTCTTC. Encoded protein: CASSYPRGSYNEQFF.

V and J are TRBV25-1 and TRBJ1-2; D unclear. The CDR3 loop spans 13 amino acids. V was pared by 3 bases and J by 4 bases, with 9 bases between. From germline, CDR1 is MGHDK and CDR2 SYGVNS. The CDR3 DNA sequence: TGTGCCAGCAGTGAGATTGAGGGCTATGGCTACACCTTC. Translated, it gives CASSEIEGYGYTF.

This clone was found a few times. J is TRBJ2-1 and V is TRBV6-1, with TRBD1 matching 8 bases. In germline, CDR1 is MNHNS, CDR2 SASEGT. CDR3 size: 16 residues. The ends lost 2 bases at V and 1 base at J; junction bases unmatched: 4. The CDR3, as DNA: TGTGCCAGCAGTGAACAGGGGGCCTCATCCTACAATGAGCAGTTCTTC. Translated, it gives CASSEQGASSYNEQFF.

In DNA, the CDR3 is TGTGCCAGCAGCTTCCCGCCCGGGACAGGGGGCTTCCAGGACACCTTC. It specifies CASSFPPGTGGFQDTF. The V and J genes are TRBV13 and TRBJ1-2; TRBD1 matches 12 bases. Germline V CDR1 and CDR2: PRHDT, FYEKMQ (reference sequence). The CDR3 covers 16 residues. Losses at the gene ends were 3 bases for V and 12 bases for J; bases not matched to a gene: 14.

This rearrangement joins TRBV6-5 to TRBJ1-2; 7 bases are shared with TRBD1. V trimming: 0 bases; J trimming: 4 bases; junction bases outside the gene matches: 8. This CDR3 contains 16 residues. The V gene's germline CDR1 is MNHEY and CDR2 SVGAGI. The CDR3 is CASSYSKGQTSYGYTF. Here the CDR3 DNA reads TGTGCCAGCAGTTACTCGAAGGGACAGACCTCCTATGGCTACACCTTC.

This clone was detected only a few times. The V gene is TRBV27, the J gene TRBJ1-1, with 10 bases fitting TRBD1. The CDR3 extends over 17 amino acids. The germline CDR1 and CDR2 sequences are MNHEY and SMNVEV (reference sequence). J gave up 3 bases and V 3 bases, and 10 bases lay outside the gene matches. CDR3 sequence (DNA): TGTGCCAGCAGTTTGGGACAGGGGTGGCTGGATCACACTGAAGCTTTCTTT. It yields the protein CASSLGQGWLDHTEAFF.